The entry below describes one T cell receptor (beta chain). Its specificity is unknown. The data were taken from a study of cytomegalovirus exposure and HLA in healthy donors. Study-wide background: In an early release, HLA-typed donors contributed about 79 million unique TCR sequences.

General study results and limits: Data from an earlier analysis indicated that most TCR beta V segments were productive either about 90% or about 30% of the time.

Primers: 60 Vbeta forward and 13 Jbeta reverse. The assay was immunoSEQ multiplex PCR, and TCRdb's table has in-frame clones only and misses some. The table shows some 120,000 clones, with roughly two thirds occurring only once. The clonotype originates from a young man in good health and CMV-seropositive. Source material: PBMCs.

The CDR3 region is CASSPPGQQFYNEQFF. CDR3 coding DNA: TGTGCCAGCTCACCACCGGGACAGCAATTTTACAATGAGCAGTTCTTC. The chain joins TRBV18 to TRBJ2-1; 7 positions match TRBD1. CDR1 and CDR2 from the germline V gene are KGHSH and LQKENI. The CDR3 contains 16 residues. With 0 bases clipped from V and 4 bases from J, the junction kept 6 bases outside the gene matches. Variable domain in full (rest from reference TRBV18 and TRBJ2-1): NAGVMQNPRHLVRRRGQEARLRCSPMKGHSHVYWYRQLPEEGLKFMVYLQKENIIDESGMPKERFSAEFPKEGPSILRIQQVVRGDSAAYFCASSPPGQQFYNEQFFGPGTRLTVL.